Following are 5 T cell receptor beta chains from one sample sequenced in a study of glioma-infiltrating T cells. TCR alpha and beta CDR3 regions were amplified from RNA using iRepertoire nested multiplex PCR. A single record per CDR3 protein comes from TCRdb applying MiXCR to the multiplex PCR reads. The sample yields some 93,000 distinct CDR3 sequences, roughly 40% seen once. Material: glioma tissue, nonneoplastic brain tissue, or PBMCs (not recorded which). The source is a human donor with low-grade glioma or glioblastoma, undergoing nonglioma brain surgery, or in good health (not recorded which).

This clonotype has at least ten counts. This chain uses TRBV7-2 with TRBJ2-1; 8 positions match TRBD2. V was pared by 2 bases and J by 6 bases, with 9 bases of the junction left unmatched. Per the germline V gene, CDR1 is SGHTA and CDR2 is FQGNSA. This CDR3 region has 16 residues. As DNA, the CDR3 is TGTGCCAGCAGCTTAAAGAGCGGGAGTATCGTCAATGAGCAGTTCTTC. Protein sequence: CASSLKSGSIVNEQFF.

This clonotype occurred many times. This rearrangement joins TRBV18 to TRBJ2-5; the match to TRBD1 covers 10 bases. The trim removed 2 bases at V and 5 bases at J, leaving 5 bases unmatched. CDR3 length: 15 residues. Germline V gene lookup returns CDR1 KGHSH and CDR2 LQKENI. The CDR3 spells CASSPMTGGAETQYF. The CDR3 DNA reads as TGTGCCAGCTCACCAATGACAGGGGGCGCTGAGACCCAGTACTTC. Full variable domain (outside the CDR3, taken from reference TRBV18 and TRBJ2-5): NAGVMQNPRHLVRRRGQEARLRCSPMKGHSHVYWYRQLPEEGLKFMVYLQKENIIDESGMPKERFSAEFPKEGPSILRIQQVVRGDSAAYFCASSPMTGGAETQYFGPGTRLLVL.

At least ten counts were recorded for this clonotype. This chain uses TRBV5-4 with TRBJ2-1, with 8 bases lining up with TRBD2. Looked up from germline, CDR1 is SGHNT and CDR2 is YYREEE (reference sequence). Unmatched junction bases numbered 7, after V lost 4 bases and J lost 1 base. The CDR3 has 16 residues. CDR3 nucleotides: TGTGCCAGCAGCGGGACCGGGACTAGTTCCTACAATGAGCAGTTCTTC. Translation: CASSGTGTSSYNEQFF.

This clonotype was counted a few times. This chain uses TRBV11-2 with TRBJ2-6; D is uncertain. The length of the CDR3 is 18 residues. V lost 4 bases and J lost 0, with 16 bases in between. CDR1 SGHAT and CDR2 FQNNGV come from the germline V gene. CDR3 bases: TGTGCCAGCAGCTCTCTTCTCCCTATACTCTCTGGGGCCAACGTCCTGACTTTC. Amino acid sequence: CASSSLLPILSGANVLTF.

This clonotype turned up a few times. The rearrangement uses TRBV5-5 and TRBJ2-7, with 9 nucleotides matching TRBD2. V was pared by 3 bases and J by 7 bases, with 11 bases of the junction left unmatched. This CDR3 is 15 amino acids long. The germline gives CDR1 SGHKS, CDR2 YYEKEE (reference sequence). This CDR3 reads CASSSGLALGEEQYF. The CDR3 DNA reads as TGTGCCAGCAGCTCGGGACTAGCCCTCGGGGAGGAGCAGTACTTC.